Listed below are T cell receptor beta chains from one sample, sequenced in a study of CD8 T cells in Susac syndrome. MiXCR, applied by TCRdb to the immunoSEQ multiplex PCR reads, yields one record per CDR3 protein. The sample includes around 170,000 distinct CDR3 sequences, 85% to 95% seen only once; the top ten take less than 0.2%. Sequencing used CD8+ T cells from PBMCs. These receptors originate from a human donor with multiple sclerosis. Each CDR3 is given with its conserved first and last residue. A D gene is named only where the DNA matches it firmly. Clone size is not always given. Where it is, it says once, few, many or a class for expanded clones.

J gene: TRBJ2-1
D gene: NA
clone size: NA
V gene: TRBV5-6
CDR3 protein: CASSLVGKFF
CDR3 DNA: TGTGCCAGCAGCTTGGTGGGCAAGTTCTTC

J gene: TRBJ2-1
D gene: TRBD2
clone size: NA
V gene: TRBV2
CDR3 protein: CASSGTSSYNEQFF
CDR3 DNA: TGTGCCAGCAGTGGGACTAGCTCCTACAATGAGCAGTTCTTC

J gene: TRBJ2-5
D gene: TRBD2
clone size: NA
V gene: TRBV25-1
CDR3 protein: CASSESHRGRYQETQYF
CDR3 DNA: TGTGCCAGCAGTGAATCCCATCGCGGGAGGTATCAAGAGACCCAGTACTTC

J gene: TRBJ2-1
D gene: NA
clone size: NA
V gene: TRBV9
CDR3 protein: CASSAPGTAGGEQFF
CDR3 DNA: TGTGCCAGCAGCGCCCCCGGGACTGCCGGGGGTGAGCAGTTCTTC

J gene: TRBJ2-4
D gene: NA
clone size: once
V gene: TRBV7-2
CDR3 protein: CASSLRFRVETKNIQYF
CDR3 DNA: TGTGCCAGCAGCTTACGGTTCAGGGTTGAGACCAAAAACATTCAGTACTTC

J gene: TRBJ2-1
D gene: NA
clone size: NA
V gene: TRBV20-1
CDR3 protein: CSATPPTSNEQFF
CDR3 DNA: TGCAGTGCTACCCCTCCGACTAGCAATGAGCAGTTCTTC

J gene: TRBJ2-7
D gene: NA
clone size: once
V gene: TRBV12-3/TRBV12-4
CDR3 protein: CASSVDTNDYEQYF
CDR3 DNA: TGTGCCAGCAGTGTGGACACTAACGACTACGAGCAGTACTTC

J gene: TRBJ1-5
D gene: NA
clone size: NA
V gene: TRBV29-1
CDR3 protein: CSVEGHPSNQPQHF
CDR3 DNA: TGCAGCGTCGAAGGACACCCGAGCAATCAGCCCCAGCATTTT

J gene: TRBJ2-6
D gene: TRBD1
clone size: NA
V gene: TRBV29-1
CDR3 protein: CSVGDRVRTGANVLTF
CDR3 DNA: TGCAGCGTTGGTGACAGGGTGAGAACTGGGGCCAACGTCCTGACTTTC

J gene: TRBJ2-1
D gene: NA
clone size: NA
V gene: TRBV28
CDR3 protein: CASNPLTRYSRTNEQFF
CDR3 DNA: TGTGCCAGCAATCCTCTAACCCGTTATAGCAGGACCAATGAGCAGTTCTTC

J gene: TRBJ2-5
D gene: NA
clone size: NA
V gene: TRBV20-1
CDR3 protein: CSARVLGELPQYF
CDR3 DNA: TGCAGTGCTAGGGTCCTAGGAGAGCTGCCCCAGTACTTC